These 21 T cell receptor beta chains share one sample of origin, sequenced in a study of Ad26.COV2.S vaccination and SARS-CoV-2 variants. Described treatment: 15 to 20 received Ad26.COV2.S at low or high dose, single or two shots; about 5 received placebo; per-sample allocation not given. On day 63 after the first injection, vaccine and placebo recipients gave samples. Some clones are missing from TCRdb's copy, which holds only in-frame ones; the method was immunoSEQ multiplex PCR. This table has around 500,000 clones, roughly nine tenths appearing once. The sequences come from peripheral blood, collected in a trial of Ad26.COV2.S vaccine versus placebo. The receptors derive from a person aged 18-65 years who received the Ad26.COV2.S COVID-19 vaccine or a placebo.

The V and J genes are TRBV14 and TRBJ2-5; D unresolved. In germline, CDR1 is SGHDN, CDR2 FVKESK. V was cut by 2 bases and J by 14 bases, with 15 bases left in between. CDR3 size: 12 residues. The CDR3 DNA follows: TGTGCCAGCAGCCAATTAACAAGCTCACCTTACTTC. It yields the protein CASSQLTSSPYF.

The rearrangement joins TRBV5-1 to TRBJ2-3; weak D call: TRBD1 (5 bases). This CDR3 has 14 amino acids. Germline values: CDR1 SGHRS, CDR2 YFSETQ. V lost 0 bases, J lost 1 base, and 6 bases lay in between. This chain's CDR3 is CASSLGGRTDTQYF. CDR3 DNA sequence: TGCGCCAGCAGCTTGGGGGGCCGCACAGATACGCAGTATTTT. The variable domain in full, completed from reference TRBV5-1 and TRBJ2-3, reads KAGVTQTPRYLIKTRGQQVTLSCSPISGHRSVSWYQQTPGQGLQFLFEYFSETQRNKGNFPGRFSGRQFSNSRSEMNVSTLELGDSALYLCASSLGGRTDTQYFGPGTRLTVL.

This clone was counted a single time. The chain couples TRBV30 to TRBJ1-1; D is undetermined. The CDR3 covers 13 residues. V was trimmed by 2 bases and J by 1 base, leaving 8 bases between them. In germline, CDR1 is GTSNPN, CDR2 SVGIG (reference sequence). CDR3 sequence reads: CAWSRQPNTEAFF. CDR3 nucleotides: TGTGCCTGGAGTAGGCAGCCGAACACTGAAGCTTTCTTT.

The chain couples TRBV3-1 (or the pseudogene TRBV3-2) to TRBJ2-7; possible D gene TRBD2, 6 bases. V was pared by 5 bases and J by 3 bases, with 20 bases between. Per germline, CDR1 LGHDT and CDR2 YNNKEL (reference sequence). CDR3 size: 16 residues. The CDR3 sequence is CASSSRQGLAVYEQYF. CDR3 coding DNA: TGTGCCAGCAGCTCCCGGCAGGGACTGGCCGTCTACGAGCAGTACTTC.

This clone was observed a few times. J is TRBJ1-2 and V is TRBV11-2, with D uncertain. From germline, CDR1 is SGHAT and CDR2 FQNNGV. V gave up 5 bases and J gave up 7 bases, with 8 bases separating them. The CDR3 is made up of 11 amino acids. The CDR3 is CASSPAGGYTF. The CDR3 region has the DNA TGTGCCAGCAGCCCAGCCGGTGGCTACACCTTC.

The CDR3: CASDDRGRRHGYTF. CDR3 DNA: TGTGCCAGCGACGACAGGGGGCGGAGGCATGGCTACACCTTC. The genes are TRBV6-5 and TRBJ1-2, with 10 bases identical to TRBD1. Germline CDR1 MNHEY, CDR2 SVGAGI. There are 14 residues in the CDR3. J was trimmed by 6 bases and V by 8 bases; bases with no gene match: 9.

The rearrangement uses TRBV6-5 and TRBJ2-7, with D possibly matching TRBD1 (5 bases). The germline CDR1 and CDR2 sequences are MNHEY and SVGAGI. V lost 7 bases and J lost 7, with 23 bases in between. This CDR3 contains 15 residues. For the CDR3, the DNA is TGTGCCAGCAAAGCCTCAACAGGCCGTGTGTCAGAGCAGTACTTC. Translation gives CASKASTGRVSEQYF.

The rearrangement links TRBV4-1 to TRBJ2-7; TRBD1 aligns across 7 bases. The CDR3 has 14 residues. The germline gives CDR1 MGHRA, CDR2 YSYEKL. V shed 3 bases and J 0 bases; nucleotides not matched to a gene: 2. The CDR3 DNA reads TGCGCCAGCAGCCAGACAGGGTTCTCCTACGAGCAGTACTTC. It is translated as CASSQTGFSYEQYF.

The chain has TRBV5-1 and TRBJ2-1, with D maybe TRBD2 (6 bases). Per germline, CDR1 SGHRS and CDR2 YFSETQ. V shed 2 bases and J shed 6 bases, with 9 bases lying between them. The CDR3 has 13 amino acids. The CDR3 sequence is CASSFLGGNEQFF. In DNA, the CDR3 is TGCGCCAGCAGCTTCCTCGGGGGCAATGAGCAGTTCTTC.

V and J are TRBV19 and TRBJ1-1; D is possibly TRBD1 (5 bases). V lost 7 bases to trimming and J lost 5 bases, with 23 bases between them. Germline loops: CDR1 LNHDA, CDR2 SQIVND (reference sequence). The CDR3 has 16 residues. The chain's CDR3 is CASNPSGTRGGTEAFF. The CDR3 DNA is TGTGCCAGTAACCCATCCGGGACCCGGGGAGGGACTGAAGCTTTCTTT. The full variable domain, rest sourced from reference TRBV19 and TRBJ1-1, is DGGITQSPKYLFRKEGQNVTLSCEQNLNHDAMYWYRQDPGQGLRLIYYSQIVNDFQKGDIAEGYSVSREKKESFPLTVTSAQKNPTAFYLCASNPSGTRGGTEAFFGQGTRLTVV.

This chain uses TRBV5-6 with TRBJ1-6; D ambiguous. The CDR3 consists of 15 residues. CDR1 SGHDT and CDR2 YYEEEE come from the germline V gene. V lost 0 bases and J 4 bases, leaving 8 bases between the germline ends. The CDR3 protein is CASSLVGVYNSPLHF. The CDR3, as DNA: TGTGCCAGCAGCTTGGTGGGTGTGTATAATTCACCCCTCCACTTT.

The genes are TRBV30 and TRBJ1-1; 12 positions agree with TRBD1. This CDR3 contains 17 residues. Germline lookup yields CDR1 GTSNPN and CDR2 SVGIG (reference sequence). With V trimmed by 4 bases and J by 0 bases, 9 bases remained unmatched. The CDR3 nucleotides read TGTGCCTGGATCTCCCTGGGACAGGGGGCGGTGAACACTGAAGCTTTCTTT. This translates into CAWISLGQGAVNTEAFF. Drawing the rest from reference TRBV30 and TRBJ1-1, the complete variable domain is SQTIHQWPATLVQPVGSPLSLECTVEGTSNPNLYWYRQAAGRGLQLLFYSVGIGQISSEVPQNLSASRPQDRQFILSSKKLLLSDSGFYLCAWISLGQGAVNTEAFFGQGTRLTVV.

This clone was seen only a few times. The CDR3 reads CASSLGVEGPLHF. DNA of the CDR3: TGTGCCAGCAGCTTGGGCGTTGAAGGGCCCCTCCACTTT. The chain carries TRBV7-3 and TRBJ1-6; no clear D. Germline V gene lookup returns CDR1 SGHTA and CDR2 FQGTGA. The ends were cut back, 3 bases at V and 13 bases at J, with 13 bases in the middle. The CDR3 has 13 amino acids.

This sequence joins TRBV11-1 and TRBJ1-1; D remains unclear. Trimming shortened V by 5 bases and J by 5 bases, and 12 bases separated the two germline ends. This CDR3 region has 13 residues. Germline CDR1 SGHAT, CDR2 FQDESV (reference sequence). The CDR3 is CASSPSVPTEAFF. For the CDR3, the DNA is TGTGCCAGCAGCCCGTCGGTGCCGACTGAAGCTTTCTTT.

V is TRBV5-1 and J is TRBJ2-2, with D possibly being TRBD1 (6 bases). The CDR3 has 14 residues. V was pared by 0 bases and J by 5 bases, with 8 bases between. Germline V gene data show CDR1 as SGHRS and CDR2 as YFSETQ. The CDR3 region has the DNA TGCGCCAGCAGCTTGGACAGGGCGACCGGGGAGCTGTTTTTT. Translation: CASSLDRATGELFF.

V gene TRBV4-3 combines with J gene TRBJ1-2; TRBD1 is a possible D gene (5 bases). The V end lost 1 base, the J end lost 2 bases, and 11 bases lay between the germline ends. The germline V gene encodes CDR1 LGHNA and CDR2 YSLEER. The CDR3 length is 15 residues. DNA of the CDR3: TGCGCCAGCAGCCAAGTAGTCAGGGAGAACTATGGCTACACCTTC. Translated: CASSQVVRENYGYTF.

This chain links TRBV27 with TRBJ2-3, with TRBD2 matching over 8 bases. Germline V gene data show CDR1 as MNHEY and CDR2 as SMNVEV (reference sequence). V was pared by 6 bases and J by 0 bases, with 8 bases of the junction left unmatched. This CDR3 has 16 residues. CDR3 DNA: TGTGCCAGCAGGCTTAGCGGGACTACTAGCACAGATACGCAGTATTTT. It yields the protein CASRLSGTTSTDTQYF.

The genes are TRBV11-1 and TRBJ2-5; D possibly uses TRBD1 or TRBD2 (6 bases each). The germline V gene encodes CDR1 SGHAT and CDR2 FQDESV (reference sequence). The CDR3 loop spans 14 amino acids. The germline V and J ends were trimmed by 8 bases and 1 base, with 14 bases remaining between them. CDR3 DNA sequence: TGTGCCAGCCGTCGGGGGCGAACCCAAGAGACCCAGTACTTC. Amino acid sequence: CASRRGRTQETQYF. Complete variable domain (other parts from reference TRBV11-1 and TRBJ2-5): EAEVAQSPRYKITEKSQAVAFWCDPISGHATLYWYRQILGQGPELLVQFQDESVVDDSQLPKDRFSAERLKGVDSTLKIQPAELGDSAMYLCASRRGRTQETQYFGPGTRLLVL.

V gene TRBV7-6 combines with J gene TRBJ1-6; D is perhaps TRBD1 (6 bases). CDR1 and CDR2 from the germline V gene are SGHVS and FNYEAQ. CDR3 length: 13 amino acids. The V gene lost 4 bases and the J gene lost 10 bases, with 11 bases spanning the gap. The CDR3 is CASSSRQESPLHF. In nucleotides, the CDR3 is TGTGCCAGCAGCTCTCGACAGGAATCACCCCTCCACTTT.

The rearrangement uses TRBV4-3 and TRBJ1-1; D is ambiguous. The CDR3 extends over 12 amino acids. Per the germline V gene, CDR1 is LGHNA and CDR2 is YSLEER. The V and J ends lost 3 bases and 1 base respectively, with 3 bases between them. The CDR3 nucleotides read TGCGCCAGCAGCCACGGGAACACTGAAGCTTTCTTT. Residues: CASSHGNTEAFF.

On this clone: Distinct nucleotide sequences in the sample also encode this CDR3. The chain uses TRBV28 and TRBJ1-5; 9 nucleotides align to TRBD1. CDR1 MDHEN and CDR2 SYDVKM come from the germline V gene. The V segment lost 5 bases and the J segment 5 bases; nucleotides outside the gene matches: 4. This CDR3 region has 14 residues. The CDR3 region has the DNA TGTGCCAGCAGTCCGGGACAGGGCGATCAGCCCCAGCATTTT. This codes for CASSPGQGDQPQHF. Complete variable domain (other parts from reference TRBV28 and TRBJ1-5): DVKVTQSSRYLVKRTGEKVFLECVQDMDHENMFWYRQDPGLGLRLIYFSYDVKMKEKGDIPEGYSVSREKKERFSLILESASTNQTSMYLCASSPGQGDQPQHFGDGTRLSIL.